This passage covers 17 T cell receptor beta chains from one sample sequenced in a study of blood T cell repertoires in COVID-19. TCRdb's table, derived via immunoSEQ multiplex PCR, lists solely in-frame clones and lacks some. The table lists more than 100,000 clones, more than 70% of them singletons. Sequencing used peripheral blood. The origin of the receptors is a man between 60 and 70 years old with acute or convalescent COVID-19.

V is TRBV28 and J is TRBJ1-2, with D perhaps TRBD1 (6 bases). Germline V CDR1 and CDR2: MDHEN, SYDVKM. The germline V and J ends were trimmed by 2 bases and 5 bases, with 21 bases remaining between them. The CDR3 is made up of 17 amino acids. The CDR3 reads CASSLVGEQGWAYGYTF. The CDR3 region has the DNA TGTGCCAGCAGTTTAGTGGGGGAACAGGGTTGGGCGTATGGCTACACCTTC.

The chain joins TRBV5-1 to TRBJ1-3; 8 bases are a match to TRBD1. The CDR3 loop spans 15 amino acids. V lost 5 bases, J lost 0 bases, and 4 bases stayed unmatched. Germline CDR1 reads SGHRS; CDR2 reads YFSETQ. In nucleotides, the CDR3 is TGCGCCAGCAGAGAACAGGGGGGCTCTGGAAACACCATATATTTT. As protein: CASREQGGSGNTIYF. Looking up the rest from reference TRBV5-1 and TRBJ1-3 gives the full variable domain: KAGVTQTPRYLIKTRGQQVTLSCSPISGHRSVSWYQQTPGQGLQFLFEYFSETQRNKGNFPGRFSGRQFSNSRSEMNVSTLELGDSALYLCASREQGGSGNTIYFGEGSWLTVV.

The chain recombines TRBV2 with TRBJ2-7; TRBD1 agrees at 9 bases. Germline-derived CDR1 and CDR2 are SNHLY and FYNNEI. With V trimmed by 6 bases and J by 3 bases, 6 bases remained unmatched. The CDR3 is made up of 14 amino acids. The chain's CDR3 is CASRTGTGFYEQYF. The CDR3 region has the DNA TGTGCCAGCAGGACCGGGACAGGGTTCTACGAGCAGTACTTC.

The chain is built from TRBV7-6 and TRBJ2-3, with D hard to call. Trimming cost V 1 base and J 5 bases, with 13 bases left between them. The V gene's germline CDR1 is SGHVS and CDR2 FNYEAQ. The CDR3 covers 15 residues. CDR3 nucleotide sequence: TGTGCCAGCAGCTTAGGAGGAGTAGCTGTAGATACGCAGTATTTT. Its translation: CASSLGGVAVDTQYF.

This chain uses TRBV5-1 with TRBJ2-7; the match to TRBD2 covers 7 bases. The CDR3 is 16 amino acids. The germline CDR1 and CDR2 sequences are SGHRS and YFSETQ. Losses at the gene ends were 4 bases for V and 0 bases for J; bases not matched to a gene: 10. CDR3 sequence: CASSARGEGLSYEQYF. CDR3 in DNA: TGCGCCAGCAGCGCCCGGGGGGAAGGGCTCTCCTACGAGCAGTACTTC. The full variable domain, rest sourced from reference TRBV5-1 and TRBJ2-7, is KAGVTQTPRYLIKTRGQQVTLSCSPISGHRSVSWYQQTPGQGLQFLFEYFSETQRNKGNFPGRFSGRQFSNSRSEMNVSTLELGDSALYLCASSARGEGLSYEQYFGPGTRLTVT.

J is TRBJ2-1 and V is TRBV19; TRBD2 matches 8 bases. J gave up 3 bases and V 8 bases, and 9 bases lay outside the gene matches. CDR3 length equals 15 residues. Germline CDR1 is LNHDA and CDR2 is SQIVND (reference sequence). CDR3 in DNA: TGTGCCAGTCGTACGAGCGGGAGTCTCTACAATGAGCAGTTCTTC. Encoded protein: CASRTSGSLYNEQFF.

Points on this clone: Other DNA sequences in this sample translate to the same CDR3. The chain uses TRBV5-1 and TRBJ1-1, with no clear D. This CDR3 has 14 residues. Germline values: CDR1 SGHRS, CDR2 YFSETQ. V dropped 1 base and J dropped 0 bases, with 7 bases sitting between them. The CDR3: CASSLSLMNTEAFF. The CDR3 DNA reads as TGCGCCAGCAGCTTGAGCCTCATGAACACTGAAGCTTTCTTT.

This clone was picked up a small number of times. This chain links TRBV19 with TRBJ2-3; D gene unclear. The CDR3 has 15 residues. In germline, CDR1 is LNHDA, CDR2 SQIVND (reference sequence). The ends were cut back, 2 bases at V and 6 bases at J, with 15 bases in the middle. Written as DNA, the CDR3 is TGTGCCAGTAGTATAACCCTTGAGCGTCTGGATACGCAGTATTTT. This translates into CASSITLERLDTQYF. The full variable domain, its missing parts supplied by reference TRBV19 and TRBJ2-3, is DGGITQSPKYLFRKEGQNVTLSCEQNLNHDAMYWYRQDPGQGLRLIYYSQIVNDFQKGDIAEGYSVSREKKESFPLTVTSAQKNPTAFYLCASSITLERLDTQYFGPGTRLTVL.

This clone appeared a single time. This chain joins TRBV5-1 and TRBJ2-2, with 8 bases fitting TRBD2. J was trimmed by 1 base and V by 0 bases; bases with no gene match: 8. Germline CDR1 is SGHRS and CDR2 is YFSETQ. The CDR3 length is 18 residues. The CDR3 nucleotides read TGCGCCAGCAGCTTGGCCACTCGAGCGGGGGAGAACACCGGGGAGCTGTTTTTT. This encodes CASSLATRAGENTGELFF.

The chain has TRBV19 and TRBJ2-7, with TRBD2 as a possible D gene (7 bases). V gave up 3 bases and J gave up 3 bases, with 15 bases separating them. The CDR3 runs to 15 residues. CDR1 is LNHDA, CDR2 SQIVND, per germline (reference sequence). The CDR3 DNA sequence: TGTGCCAGTAGTATGGTACGGGGGGCAGACTACGAGCAGTACTTC. Residues: CASSMVRGADYEQYF.

V gene TRBV5-1 combines with J gene TRBJ1-2; 9 nucleotides agree with TRBD1. CDR3 length: 17 amino acids. V was pared by 0 bases and J by 10 bases, with 16 bases of the junction left unmatched. In germline, CDR1 is SGHRS, CDR2 YFSETQ. The CDR3 region is CASSLAVSIGQGLDYTF. The CDR3 coding sequence is TGCGCCAGCAGCTTGGCCGTCAGTATAGGACAGGGGCTTGACTACACCTTC.

The V gene is TRBV19, the J gene TRBJ1-5; no reliable D call. Trimming cost V 6 bases and J 5 bases, with 17 bases left between them. The germline gives CDR1 LNHDA, CDR2 SQIVND (reference sequence). The CDR3 loop spans 15 amino acids. As DNA, the CDR3 is TGTGCCAGTAGCGGGCCTGGAGGTTGGGATCAGCCCCAGCATTTT. The encoded protein is CASSGPGGWDQPQHF.

The rearrangement uses TRBV2 and TRBJ2-5; 10 bases line up with TRBD1. The V gene end was trimmed by 8 bases and the J gene end by 1 base; junction bases not matched to a gene: 4. The CDR3 is 14 residues long. Germline V gene lookup returns CDR1 SNHLY and CDR2 FYNNEI. This chain's CDR3 is CASDWTGGQETQYF. The CDR3 nucleotides are TGTGCCAGCGATTGGACAGGGGGCCAAGAGACCCAGTACTTC.

The gene calls are TRBV7-2 and TRBJ2-7; D possibly corresponds to TRBD2 (9 bases). CDR3 size: 22 residues. V was cut by 0 bases and J by 2 bases, with 32 bases left in between. Germline V gene data show CDR1 as SGHTA and CDR2 as FQGNSA. CDR3 nucleotide sequence: TGTGCCAGCAGCTTAGCGGTTCTGTCAGGGGGCGGACGTACTAGCGGGCCCTACGAGCAGTACTTC. It specifies CASSLAVLSGGGRTSGPYEQYF.

V gene TRBV5-1 combines with J gene TRBJ2-6; a weak D match, TRBD2 (5 bases). Trimming removed 2 bases at V and 4 bases at J, with 10 bases between. The CDR3 is 15 residues long. Germline loops: CDR1 SGHRS, CDR2 YFSETQ. CDR3 nucleotides: TGCGCCAGCAGCTTTGGATCGGGAGGGGCCAACGTCCTGACTTTC. Its protein is CASSFGSGGANVLTF.

The V and J genes are TRBV7-3 and TRBJ2-3; 8 bases align to TRBD2. V dropped 5 bases and J dropped 5; count of bases not matched to a gene: 9. Germline V lookup: CDR1 SGHTA, CDR2 FQGTGA. CDR3 length: 15 amino acids. CDR3 sequence (DNA): TGTGCCAGCAGCCGCTCGGGGGGGCAATTAGATACGCAGTATTTT. Its protein is CASSRSGGQLDTQYF.

This clone was observed once. Other DNA sequences in this sample translate to the same CDR3. The chain is built from TRBV28 and TRBJ2-7; 7 nucleotides line up with TRBD2. Germline CDR1 reads MDHEN; CDR2 reads SYDVKM. J gave up 0 bases and V 3 bases, and 11 bases lay outside the gene matches. This CDR3 has 17 residues. The CDR3 DNA is TGTGCCAGCAGTTTCATCGGGGCTAGCGGTTACTCCTACGAGCAGTACTTC. Translated, it gives CASSFIGASGYSYEQYF.